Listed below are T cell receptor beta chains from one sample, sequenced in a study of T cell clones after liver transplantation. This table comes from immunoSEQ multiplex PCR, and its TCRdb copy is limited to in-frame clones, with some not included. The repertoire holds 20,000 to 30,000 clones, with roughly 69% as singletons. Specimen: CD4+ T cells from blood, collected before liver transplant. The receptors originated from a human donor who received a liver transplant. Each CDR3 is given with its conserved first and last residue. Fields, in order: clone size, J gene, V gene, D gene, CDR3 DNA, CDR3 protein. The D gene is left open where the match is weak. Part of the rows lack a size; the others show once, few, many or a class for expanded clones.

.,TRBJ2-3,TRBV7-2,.,TGTGCCAGCAGCCTCCAGCAGAGGGATACGCAGTATTTT,CASSLQQRDTQYF
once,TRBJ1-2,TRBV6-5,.,TGTGCCAGCAGGGACGGGGCGGGTACGGGCTACACCTTC,CASRDGAGTGYTF
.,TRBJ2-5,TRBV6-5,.,TGTGCCAGCAGACAGGGAGAGACCCAGTACTTC,CASRQGETQYF
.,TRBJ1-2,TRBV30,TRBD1,TGTGCCTGGAACAGGGGTAGCTATGGCTACACCTTC,CAWNRGSYGYTF
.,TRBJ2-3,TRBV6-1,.,TGTGCCAGCAGTGAAGCCTGGGCAGATACGCAGTATTTT,CASSEAWADTQYF
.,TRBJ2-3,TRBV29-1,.,TGCAGCGCCAAAAGTGGCAGTAGCACAGATACGCAGTATTTT,CSAKSGSSTDTQYF
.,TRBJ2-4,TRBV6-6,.,TGTGCCAGCAGTCAAACCGGGCCAAAAAACATTCAGTACTTC,CASSQTGPKNIQYF
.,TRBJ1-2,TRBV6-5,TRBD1,TGTGCCAGCAGTTACTCGGGTACAGGGGAATGGGGCTACACCTTC,CASSYSGTGEWGYTF
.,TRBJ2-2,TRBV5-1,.,TGCGCCAGCAGCCCCCCCGATGCGAACACCGGGGAGCTGTTTTTT,CASSPPDANTGELFF
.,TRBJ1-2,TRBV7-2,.,TGTGCCAGCAGCCCCGCCCCTTTGATTGGCTACACCTTC,CASSPAPLIGYTF
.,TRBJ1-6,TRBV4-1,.,TGCGCCAGCAGCCAAGAAGAAGTCTCTCGGGATTCACCCCTCCACTTT,CASSQEEVSRDSPLHF
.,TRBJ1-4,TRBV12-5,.,TGTGCTAGTGGTTTGGTAGGGAGAGGGGTCGTGGAAAAACTGTTTTTT,CASGLVGRGVVEKLFF
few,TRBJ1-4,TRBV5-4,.,TGTGCCAGCCGCCCCGGGCAGATAAATGAAAAACTGTTTTTT,CASRPGQINEKLFF
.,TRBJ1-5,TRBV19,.,TGTGCCAGTAAATACTACACATACCCCAATCAGCCCCAGCATTTT,CASKYYTYPNQPQHF
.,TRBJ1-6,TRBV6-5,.,TGTGCCAGCGGGCGGGGGGATTCACCCCTCCACTTT,CASGRGDSPLHF
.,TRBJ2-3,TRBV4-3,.,TGCGCCAGCAGCCAAGTGTCAGCGGCCCCGGGTACGCAGTATTTT,CASSQVSAAPGTQYF
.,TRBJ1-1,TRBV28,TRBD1,TGTGCCAGCAGTGGCCACGGGACAGGGACCACTGAAGCTTTCTTT,CASSGHGTGTTEAFF
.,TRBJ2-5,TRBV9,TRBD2,TGTGCCAGCAGCGTAGGGGCTAGCGGGGGTGGGGAGACCCAGTACTTC,CASSVGASGGGETQYF
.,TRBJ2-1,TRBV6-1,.,TGTGCCAGCAGTGAACGGTCCGGGGGAGGTTCCTACAATGAGCAGTTCTTC,CASSERSGGGSYNEQFF
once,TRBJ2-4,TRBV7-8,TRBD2,TGTGCCAGCACCAGACTAGCGGGAGGGGGCAAAAACATTCAGTACTTC,CASTRLAGGGKNIQYF
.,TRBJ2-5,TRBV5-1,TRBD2,TGCGCCAGCAGCTTGTATAGCGGGGGGGAAGAGACCCAGTACTTC,CASSLYSGGEETQYF
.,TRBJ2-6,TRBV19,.,TGTGCCAGTAGTATTCAGCAGTTCGGGTTAAATGGGGCCAACGTCCTGACTTTC,CASSIQQFGLNGANVLTF
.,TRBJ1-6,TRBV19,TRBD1,TGTGCCAGTACCGGTGGACAGGGCCCCAATTCACCCCTCCACTTT,CASTGGQGPNSPLHF
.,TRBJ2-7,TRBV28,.,TGTGCCAGCAGCCCCGGGACGGTCTCCTACGAGCAGTACTTC,CASSPGTVSYEQYF
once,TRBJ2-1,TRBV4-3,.,TGCGCCAGCAGCCAAGATGTCGTGGATAAGTACAATGAGCAGTTCTTC,CASSQDVVDKYNEQFF
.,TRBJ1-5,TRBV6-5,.,TGTGCCAGCAGTCCCGGACGGAGCAATCAGCCCCAGCATTTT,CASSPGRSNQPQHF
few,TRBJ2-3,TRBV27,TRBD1,TGTGCCAGCAGAAAACCTACAGGGGGAGGCACAGATACGCAGTATTTT,CASRKPTGGGTDTQYF
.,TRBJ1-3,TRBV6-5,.,TGTGCCAGCAGTTACTCGAGGGCAGGGAGAAACACCATATATTTT,CASSYSRAGRNTIYF
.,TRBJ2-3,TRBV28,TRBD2,TGTGCCAGCAGTGGTCTAGCGGGGTACACAGATACGCAGTATTTT,CASSGLAGYTDTQYF
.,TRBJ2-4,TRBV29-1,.,TGCAGCGTCGCACAAAGCGGTTTTCTAGCCAAAAACATTCAGTACTTC,CSVAQSGFLAKNIQYF
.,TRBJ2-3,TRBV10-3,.,TGTGCCATCAGACCAAACTATACAGATACGCAGTATTTT,CAIRPNYTDTQYF
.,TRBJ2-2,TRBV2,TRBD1,TGTGCCACATCAGAGCAGGGGGCAGGGGCCGGGGAGCTGTTTTTT,CATSEQGAGAGELFF
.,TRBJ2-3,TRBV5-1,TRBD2,TGCGCCAGCAGCTTAGGGACTAGCGGCACAGATACGCAGTATTTT,CASSLGTSGTDTQYF
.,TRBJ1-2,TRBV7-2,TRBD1,TGTGCCAGCAGCTTATTGGACAGGGGGCCCTATGGCTACACCTTC,CASSLLDRGPYGYTF
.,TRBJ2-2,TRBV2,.,TGTGCCAGCAGGACGGACGCGAACACCGGGGAGCTGTTTTTT,CASRTDANTGELFF
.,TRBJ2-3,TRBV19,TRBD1,TGTGCCAGCCGTCCCAGGGGGCACACGCAGTATTTT,CASRPRGHTQYF
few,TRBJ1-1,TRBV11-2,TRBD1,TGTGCCAGCAGCGACAGGGATGAGGCTTTCTTT,CASSDRDEAFF
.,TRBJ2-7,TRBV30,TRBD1,TGTGCCTGGAGCCTGGGACAGGGGGCGAACTACGAGCAGTACTTC,CAWSLGQGANYEQYF
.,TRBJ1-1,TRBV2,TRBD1,TGTGCCAGCGGGGGACAGGGAGGCACTGAAGCTTTCTTT,CASGGQGGTEAFF
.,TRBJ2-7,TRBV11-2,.,TGTGCCAGCAGCTTACCGGGACCAGGCACCTCCTACGAGCAGTACTTC,CASSLPGPGTSYEQYF
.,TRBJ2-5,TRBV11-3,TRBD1,TGTGCCAGCAGCTTAGCCGACAGGGAGAGAGAGACCCAGTACTTC,CASSLADRERETQYF
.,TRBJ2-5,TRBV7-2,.,TGTGCCAGCAGCTCAGGTAGAACCCAGTACTTC,CASSSGRTQYF
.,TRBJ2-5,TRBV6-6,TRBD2,TGTGCCAGCAGTTACTCGCGGGGGGCACAAGAGACCCAGTACTTC,CASSYSRGAQETQYF
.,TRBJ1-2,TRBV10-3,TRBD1,TGTGCCATCAGTGGTGGACAGGACGGCTACACCTTC,CAISGGQDGYTF
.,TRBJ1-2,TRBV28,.,TGTGCCAGCAGTTTTCAGAATGCCGGGGGCTATGGCTACACCTTC,CASSFQNAGGYGYTF
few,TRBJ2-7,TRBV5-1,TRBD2,TGCGCCAGCAGCCCCGGTAGCGGGGAATCAACCTACGAGCAGTACTTC,CASSPGSGESTYEQYF
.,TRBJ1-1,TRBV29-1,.,TGCAGCAGCAGCGGAGGGGGACTGAACACTGAAGCTTTCTTT,CSSSGGGLNTEAFF
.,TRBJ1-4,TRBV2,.,TGTGCCAGCAGTGTCGACCGTACAACTAATGAAAAACTGTTTTTT,CASSVDRTTNEKLFF
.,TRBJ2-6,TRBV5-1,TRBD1,TGCGCCAGCAGCTTGGACGGGACAGACGGTTCTGGGGCCAACGTCCTGACTTTC,CASSLDGTDGSGANVLTF
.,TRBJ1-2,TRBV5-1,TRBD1,TGCGCCAGCAGCTCATTACAGGGGGATGGCTACACCTTC,CASSSLQGDGYTF
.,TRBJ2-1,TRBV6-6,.,TGTGCCAGCAGTTACGAGTCAGGCTACAATGAGCAGTTCTTC,CASSYESGYNEQFF
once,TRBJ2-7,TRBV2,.,TGTGCCAGCAGTGATGTCCAACTATACGAGCAGTACTTC,CASSDVQLYEQYF
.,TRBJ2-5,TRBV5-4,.,TGTGCCAGCAGCTTGCCGGGTAGCCGGGGGGAGACCCAGTACTTC,CASSLPGSRGETQYF
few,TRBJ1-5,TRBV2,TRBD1,TGTGCCAGCAGTGAAGGACAGGGGACTGGCAATCAGCCCCAGCATTTT,CASSEGQGTGNQPQHF